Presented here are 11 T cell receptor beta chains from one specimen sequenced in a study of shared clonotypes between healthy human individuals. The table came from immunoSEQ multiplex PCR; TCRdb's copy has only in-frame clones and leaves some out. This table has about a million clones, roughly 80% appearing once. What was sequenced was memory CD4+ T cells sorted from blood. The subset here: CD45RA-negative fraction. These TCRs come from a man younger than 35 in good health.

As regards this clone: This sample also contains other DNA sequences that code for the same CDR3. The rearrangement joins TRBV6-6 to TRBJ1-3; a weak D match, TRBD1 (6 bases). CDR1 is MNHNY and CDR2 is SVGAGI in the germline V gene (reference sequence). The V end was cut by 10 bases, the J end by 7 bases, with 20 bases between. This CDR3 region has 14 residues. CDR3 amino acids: CATDKGQRPNTIYF. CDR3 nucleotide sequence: TGTGCCACAGACAAAGGACAGCGGCCGAACACCATATATTTT.

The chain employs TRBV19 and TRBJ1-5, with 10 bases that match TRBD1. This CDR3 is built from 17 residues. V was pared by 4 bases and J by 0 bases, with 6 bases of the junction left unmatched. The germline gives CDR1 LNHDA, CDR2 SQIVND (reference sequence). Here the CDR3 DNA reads TGTGCCAGTAGTACGACAGGGGGCTATAATAGCAATCAGCCCCAGCATTTT. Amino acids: CASSTTGGYNSNQPQHF. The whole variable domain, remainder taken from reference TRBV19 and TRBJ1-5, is DGGITQSPKYLFRKEGQNVTLSCEQNLNHDAMYWYRQDPGQGLRLIYYSQIVNDFQKGDIAEGYSVSREKKESFPLTVTSAQKNPTAFYLCASSTTGGYNSNQPQHFGDGTRLSIL.

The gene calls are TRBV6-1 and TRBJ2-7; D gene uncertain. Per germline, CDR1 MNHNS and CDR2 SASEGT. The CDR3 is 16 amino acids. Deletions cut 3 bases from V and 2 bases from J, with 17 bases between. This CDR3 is CASSDPGRRLTYEQYF. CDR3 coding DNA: TGTGCCAGCAGTGATCCCGGCCGGCGTCTAACCTACGAGCAGTACTTC.

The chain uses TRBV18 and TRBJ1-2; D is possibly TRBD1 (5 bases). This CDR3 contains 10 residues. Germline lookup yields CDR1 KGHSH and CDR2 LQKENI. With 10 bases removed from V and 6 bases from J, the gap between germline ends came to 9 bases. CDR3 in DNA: TGTGCCATCCTAGGGGATGGCTACACCTTC. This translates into CAILGDGYTF.

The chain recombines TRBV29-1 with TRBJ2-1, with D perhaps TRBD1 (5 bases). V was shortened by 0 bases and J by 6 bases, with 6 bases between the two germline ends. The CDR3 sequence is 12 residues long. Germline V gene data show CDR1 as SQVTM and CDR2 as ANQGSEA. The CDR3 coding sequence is TGCAGCGTTGAAGATGACAGCAATGAGCAGTTCTTC. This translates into CSVEDDSNEQFF.

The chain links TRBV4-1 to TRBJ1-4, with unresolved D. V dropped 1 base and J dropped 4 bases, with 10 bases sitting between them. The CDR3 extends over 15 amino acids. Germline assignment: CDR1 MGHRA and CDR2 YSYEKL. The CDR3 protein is CASSQVAGFNEKLFF. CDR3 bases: TGCGCCAGCAGCCAAGTAGCGGGGTTTAATGAAAAACTGTTTTTT.

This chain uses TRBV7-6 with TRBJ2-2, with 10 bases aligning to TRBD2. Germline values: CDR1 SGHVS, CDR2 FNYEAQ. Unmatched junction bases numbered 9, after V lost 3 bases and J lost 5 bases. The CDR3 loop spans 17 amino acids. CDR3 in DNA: TGTGCCAGCAGCTTCGTAGCGGGGGGCCTCGGTACCGGGGAGCTGTTTTTT. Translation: CASSFVAGGLGTGELFF.

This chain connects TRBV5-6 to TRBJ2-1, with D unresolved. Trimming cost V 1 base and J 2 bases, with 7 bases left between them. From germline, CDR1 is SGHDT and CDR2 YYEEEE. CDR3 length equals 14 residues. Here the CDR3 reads CASSLFDTYNEQFF. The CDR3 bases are TGTGCCAGCAGCTTGTTCGATACCTACAATGAGCAGTTCTTC.

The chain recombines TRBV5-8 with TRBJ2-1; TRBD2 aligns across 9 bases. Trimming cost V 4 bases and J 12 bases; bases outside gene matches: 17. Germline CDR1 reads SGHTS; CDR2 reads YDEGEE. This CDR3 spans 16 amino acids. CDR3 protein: CASSATTSGFVNWQFF. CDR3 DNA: TGTGCCAGCAGCGCCACTACTAGCGGGTTCGTTAACTGGCAGTTCTTC.

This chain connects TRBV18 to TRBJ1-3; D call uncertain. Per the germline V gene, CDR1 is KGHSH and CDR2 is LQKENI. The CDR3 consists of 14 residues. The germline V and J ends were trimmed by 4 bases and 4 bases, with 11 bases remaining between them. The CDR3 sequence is CASSLPSTGNTIYF. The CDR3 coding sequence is TGTGCCAGCTCACTACCCAGCACGGGAAACACCATATATTTT.

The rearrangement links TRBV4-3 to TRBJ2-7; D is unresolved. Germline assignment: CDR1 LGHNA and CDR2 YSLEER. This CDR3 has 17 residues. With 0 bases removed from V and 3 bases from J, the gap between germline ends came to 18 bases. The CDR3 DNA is TGCGCCAGCAGCCAAGACGAAGGTCCCCTCGCAAACTACGAGCAGTACTTC. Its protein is CASSQDEGPLANYEQYF.